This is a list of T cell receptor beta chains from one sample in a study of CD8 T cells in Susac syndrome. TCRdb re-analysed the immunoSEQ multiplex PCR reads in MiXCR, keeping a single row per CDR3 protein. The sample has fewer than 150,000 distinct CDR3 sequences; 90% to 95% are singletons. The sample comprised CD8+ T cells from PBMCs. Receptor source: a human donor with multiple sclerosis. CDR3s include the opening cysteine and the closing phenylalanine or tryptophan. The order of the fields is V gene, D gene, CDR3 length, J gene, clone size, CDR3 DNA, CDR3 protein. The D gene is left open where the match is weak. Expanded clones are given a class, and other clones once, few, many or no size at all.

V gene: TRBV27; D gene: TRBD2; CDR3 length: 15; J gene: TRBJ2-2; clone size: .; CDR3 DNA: TGTGCCAGCTCTGTGCTAGCGGGACCCACCGGGGAGCTGTTTTTT; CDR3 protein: CASSVLAGPTGELFF
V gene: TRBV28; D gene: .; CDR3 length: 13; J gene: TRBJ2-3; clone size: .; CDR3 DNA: TGTGCCAGCAGAACAGGGTTTACAGATACGCAGTATTTT; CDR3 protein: CASRTGFTDTQYF
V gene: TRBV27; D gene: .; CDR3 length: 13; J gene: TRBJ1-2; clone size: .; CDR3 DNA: TGTGCCAGCAGTCCGAATTCTAACTATGGCTACACCTTC; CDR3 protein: CASSPNSNYGYTF
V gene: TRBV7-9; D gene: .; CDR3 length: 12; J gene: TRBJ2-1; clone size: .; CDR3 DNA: TGTGCCAGCACCGGCTCTTTCGATGAGCAGTTCTTC; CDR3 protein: CASTGSFDEQFF
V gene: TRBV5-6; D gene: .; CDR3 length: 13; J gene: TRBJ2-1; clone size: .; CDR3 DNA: TGTGCCAGCAGCTTCGGAACCCACAATGAGCAGTTCTTC; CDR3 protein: CASSFGTHNEQFF
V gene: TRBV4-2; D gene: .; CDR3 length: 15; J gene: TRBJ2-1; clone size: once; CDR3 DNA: TGTGCCAGCAGCCCCGCTCCGGGACAATACAATGAGCAGTTCTTC; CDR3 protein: CASSPAPGQYNEQFF
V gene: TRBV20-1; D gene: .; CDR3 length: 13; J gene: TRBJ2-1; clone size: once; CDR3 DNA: TGCAGTGCTAGTGAGGCTTCGGTCTATGAGCAGTTCTTC; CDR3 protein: CSASEASVYEQFF
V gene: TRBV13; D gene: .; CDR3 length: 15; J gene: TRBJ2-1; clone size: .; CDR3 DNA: TGTGCCAGCAGCCCCGCTAGCGACGCTCCCCGGGAGCAGTTCTTC; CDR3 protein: CASSPASDAPREQFF
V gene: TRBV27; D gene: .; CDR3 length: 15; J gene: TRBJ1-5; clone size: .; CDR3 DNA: TGTGCCAGCAGTTTAGTGGCTGTTAGCAATCAGCCCCAGCATTTT; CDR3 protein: CASSLVAVSNQPQHF
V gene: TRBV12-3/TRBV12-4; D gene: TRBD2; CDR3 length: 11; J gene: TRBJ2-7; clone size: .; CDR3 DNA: TGTGCCAGCAGTTTAGAGCGGGAGGTGCGGTTC; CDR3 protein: CASSLEREVRF
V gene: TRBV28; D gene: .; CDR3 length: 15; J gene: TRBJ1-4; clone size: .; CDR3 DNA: TGTGCCAGCAGTCCAGGACCCCTTTGGAATGAAAAACTGTTTTTT; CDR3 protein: CASSPGPLWNEKLFF
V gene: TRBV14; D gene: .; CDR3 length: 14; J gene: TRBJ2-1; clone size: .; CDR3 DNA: TGTGCCAGCAGCCAGCCAGGAAGGTACAATGAGCAGTTCTTC; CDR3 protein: CASSQPGRYNEQFF
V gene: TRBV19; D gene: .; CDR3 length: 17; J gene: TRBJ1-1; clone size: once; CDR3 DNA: TGTGCCAGTAGTCCCCGACGGACCAACTACATGAACACTGAAGCTTTCTTT; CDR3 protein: CASSPRRTNYMNTEAFF
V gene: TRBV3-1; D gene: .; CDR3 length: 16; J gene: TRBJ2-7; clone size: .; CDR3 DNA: TGTGCCAGCAGCCAAACCGGGGGCGGGAGAAGTTACGAGCAGTACTTC; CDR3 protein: CASSQTGGGRSYEQYF
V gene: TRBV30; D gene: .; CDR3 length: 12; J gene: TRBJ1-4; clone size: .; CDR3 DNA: TGTGCCTGGGGCGGAGGGAATGAAAAACTGTTTTTT; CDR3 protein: CAWGGGNEKLFF
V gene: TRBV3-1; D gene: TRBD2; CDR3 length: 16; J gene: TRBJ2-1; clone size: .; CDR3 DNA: TGTGCCAGCGAACAAAAGACTAGCGGCCCTTTGTATGAGCAGTTCTTC; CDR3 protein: CASEQKTSGPLYEQFF
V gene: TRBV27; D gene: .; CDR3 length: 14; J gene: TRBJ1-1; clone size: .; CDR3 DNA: TGTGCCAGCAGTTTAGGCTACGATAACACTGAAGCTTTCTTT; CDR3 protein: CASSLGYDNTEAFF
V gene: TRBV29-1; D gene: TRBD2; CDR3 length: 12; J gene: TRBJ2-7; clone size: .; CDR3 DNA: TGCAGCGCTCTAGCGGGAGGGCTCGAGCAGTACTTC; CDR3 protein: CSALAGGLEQYF
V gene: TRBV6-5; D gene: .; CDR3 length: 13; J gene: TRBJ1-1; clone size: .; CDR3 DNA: TGTGCCAGCAGGACAGAACTGAACACTGAAGCTTTCTTT; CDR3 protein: CASRTELNTEAFF
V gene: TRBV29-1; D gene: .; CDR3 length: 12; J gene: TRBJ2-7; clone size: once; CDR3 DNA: TGCAGCGTTCGGGGGAGGGGGTACGAGCAGTACTTC; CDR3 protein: CSVRGRGYEQYF
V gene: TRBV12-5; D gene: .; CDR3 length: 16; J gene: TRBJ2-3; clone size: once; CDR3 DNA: TGTGCTAGTGGTTTGGATCCGGGCCGGTACACAGATACGCAGTATTTT; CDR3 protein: CASGLDPGRYTDTQYF
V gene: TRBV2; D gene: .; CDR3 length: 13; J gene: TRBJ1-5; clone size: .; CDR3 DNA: TGTGCCAGCGGGGCGGAAAGCAATCAGCCCCAGCATTTT; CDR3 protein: CASGAESNQPQHF
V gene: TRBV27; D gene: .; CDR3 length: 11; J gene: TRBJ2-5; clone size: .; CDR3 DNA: TGTGCCAGCAGTGTTGGGGGGACCCAGTACTTC; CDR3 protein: CASSVGGTQYF
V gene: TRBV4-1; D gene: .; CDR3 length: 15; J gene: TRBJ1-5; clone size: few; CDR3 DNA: TGCGCCAGCAGCCATGGCGGACTACCCAATCAGCCCCAGCATTTT; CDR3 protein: CASSHGGLPNQPQHF
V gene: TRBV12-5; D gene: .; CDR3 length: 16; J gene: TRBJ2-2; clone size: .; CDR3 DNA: TGTGCTAGTGGTTTGGTAGGGCAGGGGGGCACCGGGGAGCTGTTTTTT; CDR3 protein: CASGLVGQGGTGELFF
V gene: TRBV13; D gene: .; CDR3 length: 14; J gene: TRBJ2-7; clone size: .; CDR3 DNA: TGTGCCAGCAGCTTAAACCTAGCTCCCTACGAGCAGTACTTC; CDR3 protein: CASSLNLAPYEQYF
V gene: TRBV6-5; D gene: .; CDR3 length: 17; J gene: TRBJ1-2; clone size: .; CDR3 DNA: TGTGCCAGCAGTTACTCGGTAGGGGGAGTGGACTTAAATGGCTACACCTTC; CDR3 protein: CASSYSVGGVDLNGYTF
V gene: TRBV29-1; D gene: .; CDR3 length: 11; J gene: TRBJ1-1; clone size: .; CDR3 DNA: TGCAGCGTTGAGATTGGGGTTGAAGCTTTCTTT; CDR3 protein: CSVEIGVEAFF
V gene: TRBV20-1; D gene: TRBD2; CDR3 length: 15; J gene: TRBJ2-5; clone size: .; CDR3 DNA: TGCAGTGCTAGAGATCTAGCGGAGATGGGGGAGACCCAGTACTTC; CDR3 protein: CSARDLAEMGETQYF
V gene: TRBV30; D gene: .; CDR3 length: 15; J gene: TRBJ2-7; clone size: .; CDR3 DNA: TGTGCCTGGAGTGGGGGAGTCCCTACCTCCTACGAGCAGTACTTC; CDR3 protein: CAWSGGVPTSYEQYF
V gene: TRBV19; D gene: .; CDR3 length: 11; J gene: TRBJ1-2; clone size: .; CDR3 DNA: TGTGCCAGTAGTATAGAGACTGGCTACACCTTC; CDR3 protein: CASSIETGYTF
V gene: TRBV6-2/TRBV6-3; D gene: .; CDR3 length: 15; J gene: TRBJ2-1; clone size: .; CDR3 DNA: TGTGCCAGCAGTTCTCCGGAGGCGGGTCGACGAGAGCAGTTCTTC; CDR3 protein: CASSSPEAGRREQFF
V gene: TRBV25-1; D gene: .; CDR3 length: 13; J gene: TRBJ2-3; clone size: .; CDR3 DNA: TGTGCCAGTTACGGGACCAGCACAGATACGCAGTATTTT; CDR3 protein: CASYGTSTDTQYF